A selection of T cell receptor beta chains follows, all from one sample in a study of blood T cell repertoires in COVID-19. Only in-frame clones appear in the TCRdb table, and some are missing; sequencing was by immunoSEQ multiplex PCR. The table has approximately 53,000 clones, almost 80% seen once. Material: PBMCs or T cells enriched from blood (not recorded which). The origin of the receptors is a woman in her forties or fifties with acute COVID-19. The CDR3 runs from the conserved cysteine through the conserved F or W. A D gene is named only where the DNA matches it firmly. Size is omitted from some rows. Given values are once, few, many or a class for expanded clones.

CDR3nt	CDR3aa	len	abundance	d_gene	v_gene	j_gene
TGTGCCAGCAGCTCGACAGAGAACACTGAAGCTTTCTTT	CASSSTENTEAFF	13	few	.	TRBV2	TRBJ1-1
TGTGCCAGCAGGAAGGGGGCCTCGGCCAACGTCCTGACTTTC	CASRKGASANVLTF	14	.	TRBD1	TRBV28	TRBJ2-6
TGTGCCAGCAGTTCACAGCGGGGGGACACAGATACGCAGTATTTT	CASSSQRGDTDTQYF	15	.	TRBD2	TRBV6-5	TRBJ2-3
TGTGCCAGCTCACCAGAGGCTCTCGGCAATCAGCCCCAGCATTTT	CASSPEALGNQPQHF	15	.	.	TRBV18	TRBJ1-5
TGTGCCAGCAGTTACGCGTCAGGGGCGACTCAGCCCCAGCATTTT	CASSYASGATQPQHF	15	once	.	TRBV27	TRBJ1-5
TGTGCCAGCAGCTTAGCGACAGGGGGTACAGCCGGGGAGCTGTTTTTT	CASSLATGGTAGELFF	16	.	TRBD1	TRBV7-6	TRBJ2-2
TGCGCCAGCAGCCTGGAAATACGGGGGTCCTATAATTCACCCCTCCACTTT	CASSLEIRGSYNSPLHF	17	.	.	TRBV5-1	TRBJ1-6
TGTGCCAGCAGCTTTAGCGGGGGGAATGAGCAGTTCTTC	CASSFSGGNEQFF	13	.	TRBD2	TRBV7-9	TRBJ2-1
TGTGCCAGTAGACCCAGGGGGGCAGCAGATACGCAGTATTTT	CASRPRGAADTQYF	14	.	.	TRBV19	TRBJ2-3
TGTGCCAGCAGCTTAGAATCAAATTACTATGGCTACACCTTC	CASSLESNYYGYTF	14	few	.	TRBV13	TRBJ1-2
TGTGCCAGCTCCCTACTAGCGGCTAGCACAGATACGCAGTATTTT	CASSLLAASTDTQYF	15	.	TRBD2	TRBV18	TRBJ2-3
TGTGCCAGCAGTGCTGACAGGGGAGCTTTCTTT	CASSADRGAFF	11	.	TRBD1	TRBV2	TRBJ1-1